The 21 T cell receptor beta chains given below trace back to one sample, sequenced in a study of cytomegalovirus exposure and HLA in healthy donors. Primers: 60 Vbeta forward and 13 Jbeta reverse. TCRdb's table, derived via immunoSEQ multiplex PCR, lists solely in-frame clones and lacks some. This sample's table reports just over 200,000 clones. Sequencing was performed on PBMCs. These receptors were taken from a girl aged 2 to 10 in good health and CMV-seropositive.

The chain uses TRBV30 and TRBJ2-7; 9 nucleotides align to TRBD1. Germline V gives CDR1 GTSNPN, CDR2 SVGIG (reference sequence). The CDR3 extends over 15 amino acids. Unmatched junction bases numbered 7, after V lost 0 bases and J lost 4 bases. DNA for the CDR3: TGTGCCTGGAGTGTAGGGTGGGGACAGGGTTACGAGCAGTACTTC. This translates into CAWSVGWGQGYEQYF.

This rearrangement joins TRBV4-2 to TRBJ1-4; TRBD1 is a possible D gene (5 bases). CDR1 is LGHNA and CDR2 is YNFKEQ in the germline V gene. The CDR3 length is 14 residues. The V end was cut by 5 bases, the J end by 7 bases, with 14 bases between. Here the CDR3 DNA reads TGTGCCAGCAGCTCCTGGGGCTCGTCTGAAAAACTGTTTTTT. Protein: CASSSWGSSEKLFF.

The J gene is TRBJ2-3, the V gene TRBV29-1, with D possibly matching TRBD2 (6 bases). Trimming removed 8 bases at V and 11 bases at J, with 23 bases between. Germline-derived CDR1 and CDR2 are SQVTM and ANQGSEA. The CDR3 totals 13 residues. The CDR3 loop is CSSTRDFTSWQYF. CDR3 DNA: TGCAGCTCCACTCGGGACTTCACTTCCTGGCAGTATTTT.

CDR3 region: CASSLAGGPGLGTGELFF. The CDR3 DNA follows: TGTGCCAGTTCTCTAGCGGGAGGGCCCGGATTGGGCACCGGGGAGCTGTTTTTT. This chain joins TRBV19 and TRBJ2-2, with TRBD2 matching 12 bases. The junction had 14 bases not matched to a gene; V was cut back by 8 bases and J by 4 bases. This CDR3 is 18 amino acids long. Germline V gene data show CDR1 as LNHDA and CDR2 as SQIVND (reference sequence). Complete variable domain (other parts from reference TRBV19 and TRBJ2-2): DGGITQSPKYLFRKEGQNVTLSCEQNLNHDAMYWYRQDPGQGLRLIYYSQIVNDFQKGDIAEGYSVSREKKESFPLTVTSAQKNPTAFYLCASSLAGGPGLGTGELFFGEGSRLTVL.

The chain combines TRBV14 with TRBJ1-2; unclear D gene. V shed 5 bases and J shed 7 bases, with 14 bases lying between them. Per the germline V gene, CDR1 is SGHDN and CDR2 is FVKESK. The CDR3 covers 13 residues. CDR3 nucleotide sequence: TGTGCCAGCAGCTTACGGACTTCGGGTGGCTACACCTTC. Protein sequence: CASSLRTSGGYTF. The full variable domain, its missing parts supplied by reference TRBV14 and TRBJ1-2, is EAGVTQFPSHSVIEKGQTVTLRCDPISGHDNLYWYRRVMGKEIKFLLHFVKESKQDESGMPNNRFLAERTGGTYSTLKVQPAELEDSGVYFCASSLRTSGGYTFGSGTRLTVV.

The CDR3 sequence is CASNGQWDSGADTEAFF. CDR3 sequence (DNA): TGTGCTTCAAATGGACAGTGGGATTCAGGGGCAGACACTGAAGCTTTCTTT. V is TRBV7-9 and J is TRBJ1-1; tentatively, D is TRBD1 (6 bases). Germline V gene lookup returns CDR1 SEHNR and CDR2 FQNEAQ (reference sequence). The CDR3 is made up of 17 amino acids. Full variable domain (remainder filled in from reference TRBV7-9 and TRBJ1-1): DTGVSQNPRHKITKRGQNVTFRCDPISEHNRLYWYRQTLGQGPEFLTYFQNEAQLEKSRLLSDRFSAERPKGSFSTLEIQRTEQGDSAMYLCASNGQWDSGADTEAFFGQGTRLTVV.

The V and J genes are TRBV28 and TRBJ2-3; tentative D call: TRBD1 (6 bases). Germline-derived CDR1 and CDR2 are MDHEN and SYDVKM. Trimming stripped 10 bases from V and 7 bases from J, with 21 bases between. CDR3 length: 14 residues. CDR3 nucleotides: TGTGCCATCCAGGGGCCCCACATGGGGTATACGCAGTATTTT. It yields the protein CAIQGPHMGYTQYF.

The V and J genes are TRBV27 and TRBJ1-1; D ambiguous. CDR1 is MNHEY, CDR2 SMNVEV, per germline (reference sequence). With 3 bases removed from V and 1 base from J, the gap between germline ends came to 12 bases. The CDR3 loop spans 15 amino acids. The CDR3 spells CASSFGGLKNTEAFF. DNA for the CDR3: TGTGCCAGCAGTTTTGGCGGACTGAAGAACACTGAAGCTTTCTTT.

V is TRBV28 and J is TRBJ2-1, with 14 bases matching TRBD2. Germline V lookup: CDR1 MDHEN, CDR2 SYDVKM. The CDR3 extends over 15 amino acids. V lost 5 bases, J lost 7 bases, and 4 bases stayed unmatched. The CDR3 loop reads CASSPGLAGDNEQFF. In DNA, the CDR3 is TGTGCCAGCAGTCCGGGACTAGCGGGAGATAATGAGCAGTTCTTC.

CDR3 coding DNA: TGTGCCAGTAGTTCTAGCGGGAACACAGATACGCAGTATTTT. This gives the protein CASSSSGNTDTQYF. The chain combines TRBV19 with TRBJ2-3; TRBD2 matches 9 bases. CDR1 is LNHDA and CDR2 is SQIVND in the germline V gene (reference sequence). V lost 5 bases to trimming and J lost 2 bases; unmatched junction nucleotides: 2. The CDR3 totals 14 residues.

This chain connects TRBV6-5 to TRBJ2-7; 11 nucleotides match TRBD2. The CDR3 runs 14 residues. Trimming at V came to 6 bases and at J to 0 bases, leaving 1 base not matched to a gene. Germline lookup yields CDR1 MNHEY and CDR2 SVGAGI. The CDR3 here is CASSTSGGSYEQYF. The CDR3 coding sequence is TGTGCCAGCAGCACTAGCGGGGGCTCCTACGAGCAGTACTTC.

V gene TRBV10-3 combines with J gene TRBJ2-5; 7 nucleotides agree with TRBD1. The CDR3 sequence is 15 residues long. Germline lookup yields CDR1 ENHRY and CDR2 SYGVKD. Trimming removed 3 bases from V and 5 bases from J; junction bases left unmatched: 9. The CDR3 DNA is TGTGCCATCAGTGATCTCAAAGGGACAGAGGAGACCCAGTACTTC. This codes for CAISDLKGTEETQYF.

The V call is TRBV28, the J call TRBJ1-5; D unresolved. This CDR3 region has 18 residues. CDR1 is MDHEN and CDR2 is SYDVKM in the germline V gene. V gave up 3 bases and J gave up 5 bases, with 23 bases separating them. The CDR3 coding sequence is TGTGCCAGCAGTTTGGTTCGGGGTGCAGAGGCACGTTATCAGCCCCAGCATTTT. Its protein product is CASSLVRGAEARYQPQHF.

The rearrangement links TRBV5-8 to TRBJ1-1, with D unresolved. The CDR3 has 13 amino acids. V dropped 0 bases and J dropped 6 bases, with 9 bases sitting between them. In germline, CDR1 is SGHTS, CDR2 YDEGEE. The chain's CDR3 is CASSLGVSSEAFF. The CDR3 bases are TGTGCCAGCAGCTTGGGTGTAAGCTCTGAAGCTTTCTTT. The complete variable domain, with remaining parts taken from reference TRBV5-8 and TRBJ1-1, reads EAGVTQSPTHLIKTRGQQATLRCSPISGHTSVYWYQQALGLGLQFLLWYDEGEERNRGNFPPRFSGRQFPNYSSELNVNALELEDSALYLCASSLGVSSEAFFGQGTRLTVV.

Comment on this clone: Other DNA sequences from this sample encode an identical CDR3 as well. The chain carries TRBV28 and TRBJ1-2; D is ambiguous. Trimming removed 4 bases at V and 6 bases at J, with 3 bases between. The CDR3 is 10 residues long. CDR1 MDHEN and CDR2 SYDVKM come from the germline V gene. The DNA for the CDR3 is TGTGCCAGCAGTTCGGATGGCTACACCTTC. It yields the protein CASSSDGYTF.

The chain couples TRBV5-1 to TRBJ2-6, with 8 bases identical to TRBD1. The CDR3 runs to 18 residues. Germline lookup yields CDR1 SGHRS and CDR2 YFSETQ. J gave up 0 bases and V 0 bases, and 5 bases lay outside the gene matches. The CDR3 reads CASSLARTGSSGANVLTF. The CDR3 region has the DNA TGCGCCAGCAGCTTGGCCAGGACAGGGAGCTCTGGGGCCAACGTCCTGACTTTC.

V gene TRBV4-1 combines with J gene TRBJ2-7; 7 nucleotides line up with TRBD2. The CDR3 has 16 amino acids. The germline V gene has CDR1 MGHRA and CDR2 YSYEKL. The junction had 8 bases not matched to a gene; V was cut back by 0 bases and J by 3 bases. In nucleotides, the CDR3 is TGCGCCAGCAGCCAAGAAGAAGGTACTAGCGTCTACGAGCAGTACTTC. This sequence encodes CASSQEEGTSVYEQYF.

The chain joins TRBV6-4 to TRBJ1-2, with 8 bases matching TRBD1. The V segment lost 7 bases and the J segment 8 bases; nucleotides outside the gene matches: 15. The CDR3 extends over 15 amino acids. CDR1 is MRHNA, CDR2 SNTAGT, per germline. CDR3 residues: CASKRVRDRTIGYTF. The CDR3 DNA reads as TGTGCCAGCAAAAGAGTGAGGGACAGGACTATCGGCTACACCTTC.

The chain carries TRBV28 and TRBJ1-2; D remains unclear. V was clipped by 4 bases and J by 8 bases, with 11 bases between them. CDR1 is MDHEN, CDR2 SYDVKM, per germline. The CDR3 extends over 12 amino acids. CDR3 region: CASSSGYVGYTF. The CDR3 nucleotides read TGTGCCAGCAGTTCGGGTTATGTCGGCTACACCTTC.

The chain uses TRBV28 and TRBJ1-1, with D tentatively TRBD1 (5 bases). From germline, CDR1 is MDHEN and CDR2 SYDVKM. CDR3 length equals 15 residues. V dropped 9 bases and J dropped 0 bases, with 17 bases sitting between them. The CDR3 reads CASEPGGRMNTEAFF. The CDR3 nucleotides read TGTGCCAGTGAACCCGGGGGTCGCATGAACACTGAAGCTTTCTTT. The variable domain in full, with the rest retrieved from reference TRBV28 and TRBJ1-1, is DVKVTQSSRYLVKRTGEKVFLECVQDMDHENMFWYRQDPGLGLRLIYFSYDVKMKEKGDIPEGYSVSREKKERFSLILESASTNQTSMYLCASEPGGRMNTEAFFGQGTRLTVV.

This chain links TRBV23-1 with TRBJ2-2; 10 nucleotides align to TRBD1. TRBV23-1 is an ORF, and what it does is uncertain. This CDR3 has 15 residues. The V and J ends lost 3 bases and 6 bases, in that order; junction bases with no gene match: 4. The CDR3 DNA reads TGCGCCAGCAGTCACCCGACAGGGGGCGCCGGGGAGCTGTTTTTT. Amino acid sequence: CASSHPTGGAGELFF.